Presented here are 19 T cell receptor beta chains from one specimen sequenced in a study of OX40 agonist ivuxolimab in advanced cancers. Data came from immunoSEQ multiplex PCR; TCRdb stores just in-frame clones and leaves some out. The sample has 30,000 to 40,000 clones; 70% to 85% are singletons. The sample here was CD4+ or CD8+ T cells sorted from blood, taken in a trial of the OX40 agonist ivuxolimab. All receptors derive from an adult with an advanced solid tumor such as melanoma, head and neck, liver or kidney cancer.

The chain has TRBV9 and TRBJ2-2; D remains unclear. The V end was cut by 3 bases, the J end by 6 bases, with 12 bases between. This CDR3 region has 14 residues. Germline V CDR1 and CDR2: SGDLS, YYNGEE. The CDR3 nucleotides are TGTGCCAGCAGCGGGCCATCCCGGTCCGGGGAGCTGTTTTTT. Amino acid sequence: CASSGPSRSGELFF.

The gene calls are TRBV9 and TRBJ1-2; weak D call: TRBD1 (6 bases). Per the germline V gene, CDR1 is SGDLS and CDR2 is YYNGEE. Trimming removed 0 bases at V and 7 bases at J, with 19 bases between. The CDR3 has 16 amino acids. In DNA form, the CDR3 reads TGTGCCAGCAGCGTAGCGGACAGCATTGTACCAGGTGGCTACACCTTC. The encoded protein is CASSVADSIVPGGYTF.

As DNA, the CDR3 is TGTGCCAGCAGCCCCCAGACGAACACTGAAGCTTTCTTT. Its protein is CASSPQTNTEAFF. V is TRBV4-2 and J is TRBJ1-1; D gene unclear. V shed 4 bases and J shed 1 base, with 7 bases lying between them. The CDR3 extends over 13 amino acids. Per germline, CDR1 LGHNA and CDR2 YNFKEQ.

This clone was picked up one time. The gene calls are TRBV19 and TRBJ1-1, with no clear D. The CDR3 totals 13 residues. V was cut by 1 base and J by 1 base, with 4 bases left in between. Per germline, CDR1 LNHDA and CDR2 SQIVND (reference sequence). The CDR3 loop reads CASSIAANTEAFF. Written as DNA, the CDR3 is TGTGCCAGTAGTATAGCAGCGAACACTGAAGCTTTCTTT.

This clone is classed as medium-sized. The rearrangement links TRBV29-1 to TRBJ2-7, with 12 bases fitting TRBD2. This CDR3 comprises 13 residues. Germline assignment: CDR1 SQVTM and CDR2 ANQGSEA. J gave up 5 bases and V 5 bases, and 4 bases lay outside the gene matches. CDR3 residues: CSVRLAGVNEQYF. CDR3 nucleotide sequence: TGCAGCGTTCGACTAGCGGGAGTGAACGAGCAGTACTTC.

This clone was seen a few times. The genes are TRBV7-9 and TRBJ2-3; 10 bases align to TRBD1. CDR3 length equals 15 residues. Germline-derived CDR1 and CDR2 are SEHNR and FQNEAQ (reference sequence). The V segment lost 5 bases and the J segment 1 base; nucleotides outside the gene matches: 3. Here the CDR3 reads CASSPGTGGTDTQYF. The CDR3 DNA follows: TGTGCCAGCAGCCCAGGGACAGGGGGCACAGATACGCAGTATTTT.

The gene calls are TRBV9 and TRBJ2-5, with D perhaps matching TRBD2 (5 bases). The germline V and J ends were trimmed by 4 bases and 1 base, with 8 bases remaining between them. Germline V gene data show CDR1 as SGDLS and CDR2 as YYNGEE. The CDR3 is 13 residues long. This CDR3 is CASSPGVQETQYF. The CDR3 DNA sequence: TGTGCCAGCAGCCCCGGGGTCCAAGAGACCCAGTACTTC.

Notes on this clone: This same CDR3 is encoded by further DNA sequences in the sample. The rearrangement joins TRBV9 to TRBJ2-7, with 9 bases that match TRBD1. V lost 3 bases, J lost 2 bases, and 0 bases stayed unmatched. The germline V gene encodes CDR1 SGDLS and CDR2 YYNGEE. The CDR3 is 13 amino acids. The chain's CDR3 is CASSGQGAYEQYF. The CDR3 DNA is TGTGCCAGCAGCGGACAGGGGGCCTACGAGCAGTACTTC.

The chain employs TRBV7-2 and TRBJ2-5; no firm D call. Germline assignment: CDR1 SGHTA and CDR2 FQGNSA. Deletions cut 3 bases from V and 5 bases from J, with 7 bases between. This CDR3 is built from 12 residues. The CDR3, as DNA: TGTGCCAGCAGCTTCTGGTCGGAGACCCAGTACTTC. The encoded protein is CASSFWSETQYF.

The chain is built from TRBV5-4 and TRBJ2-5, with 8 bases matching TRBD1. Germline trimming cut 1 base from V and 4 bases from J; bases unmatched to any gene: 3. The CDR3 sequence is 14 residues long. Germline V gives CDR1 SGHNT, CDR2 YYREEE (reference sequence). CDR3 region: CASSLQGAGETQYF. The CDR3 nucleotides are TGTGCCAGCAGCTTGCAGGGGGCCGGAGAGACCCAGTACTTC.

The chain links TRBV5-1 to TRBJ2-3, with D tentatively TRBD1 or TRBD2 (6 bases each). This CDR3 is built from 16 residues. The V gene's germline CDR1 is SGHRS and CDR2 YFSETQ. V was trimmed by 0 bases and J by 4 bases, leaving 15 bases between them. The CDR3 sequence: CASSLAGGSKSDTQYF. In DNA, the CDR3 is TGCGCCAGCAGCTTGGCCGGGGGCTCGAAATCAGATACGCAGTATTTT.

This clone was counted between two and nine times. A junction end diverges from the germline sequence, so it may reflect a read error. V gene TRBV11-2 combines with J gene TRBJ1-5; 9 positions match TRBD1. Germline assignment: CDR1 SGHAT and CDR2 FQNNGV. The CDR3 runs 16 residues. The CDR3 nucleotides are TGTGCCAGCAGCCCAGGGACAGGGACGAGCAACCAGCCCCAGCATTTT. Amino acids: CASSPGTGTSNQPQHF. Supplemented by reference TRBV11-2 and TRBJ1-5, the full variable domain reads EAGVAQSPRYKIIEKRQSVAFWCNPISGHATLYWYQQILGQGPKLLIQFQNNGVVDDSQLPKDRFSAERLKGVDSTLKIQPAKLEDSAVYLCASSPGTGTSNQPQHFGDGTRLSIL.

The rearrangement joins TRBV19 to TRBJ1-2; D may be TRBD1 (5 bases). From germline, CDR1 is LNHDA and CDR2 SQIVND (reference sequence). CDR3 length: 13 residues. Trimming took off 5 bases at V and 3 bases at J, with 10 bases between the two ends. The CDR3 loop reads CASSPGLDYGYTF. DNA of the CDR3: TGTGCCAGTAGTCCAGGGTTGGACTATGGCTACACCTTC.

This chain uses TRBV6-1 with TRBJ2-1; the D gene is possibly TRBD1 (6 bases). V gave up 2 bases and J gave up 2 bases, with 13 bases separating them. This CDR3 has 16 residues. Germline V gene sequence: CDR1 MNHNS, CDR2 SASEGT. The CDR3 is CASSERGGFTYNEQFF. Here the CDR3 DNA reads TGTGCCAGCAGTGAAAGAGGGGGTTTCACCTACAATGAGCAGTTCTTC.

The V and J genes are TRBV29-1 and TRBJ2-7; TRBD2 aligns across 8 bases. The germline gives CDR1 SQVTM, CDR2 ANQGSEA. CDR3 length equals 14 residues. V shed 5 bases, J shed 4 bases, and the junction held 10 bases outside the gene matches. The CDR3: CSVQKRGRPYEQYF. Written as DNA, the CDR3 is TGCAGCGTTCAAAAGCGGGGGAGACCTTACGAGCAGTACTTC.

This clone was counted a few times. This sequence joins TRBV19 and TRBJ2-2, with TRBD2 identical over 10 bases. This CDR3 has 17 amino acids. With V trimmed by 1 base and J by 0 bases, 2 bases remained unmatched. Germline values: CDR1 LNHDA, CDR2 SQIVND (reference sequence). This CDR3 reads CASSIGLAGANTGELFF. The CDR3, as DNA: TGTGCCAGTAGTATAGGGCTAGCGGGGGCGAACACCGGGGAGCTGTTTTTT.

V and J are TRBV6-1 and TRBJ2-7, with TRBD2 as a possible D gene (5 bases). Trimming pared 8 bases from V and 6 bases from J, leaving 17 bases between. Germline assignment: CDR1 MNHNS and CDR2 SASEGT. The CDR3 consists of 13 residues. CDR3 residues: CASAGRMWGEQYF. The CDR3 region has the DNA TGTGCCAGCGCGGGCAGGATGTGGGGCGAGCAGTACTTC.

The chain has TRBV25-1 and TRBJ1-2; no reliable D call. Germline-derived CDR1 and CDR2 are MGHDK and SYGVNS. The V end lost 3 bases, the J end lost 4 bases, and 3 bases lay between the germline ends. The CDR3 totals 11 residues. CDR3 amino acids: CASSDPYGYTF. CDR3 bases: TGTGCCAGCAGTGACCCCTATGGCTACACCTTC.

The V gene is TRBV30, the J gene TRBJ2-5; no definite D call. CDR3 size: 11 residues. Between the trimmed V and J ends, which lost 4 bases and 3 bases, there was a span of 6 bases. CDR1 and CDR2 from the germline V gene are GTSNPN and SVGIG (reference sequence). CDR3 sequence (DNA): TGTGCCTGGACCCTTAAAGAGACCCAGTACTTC. Translating gives CAWTLKETQYF. The full variable domain, rest sourced from reference TRBV30 and TRBJ2-5, is SQTIHQWPATLVQPVGSPLSLECTVEGTSNPNLYWYRQAAGRGLQLLFYSVGIGQISSEVPQNLSASRPQDRQFILSSKKLLLSDSGFYLCAWTLKETQYFGPGTRLLVL.